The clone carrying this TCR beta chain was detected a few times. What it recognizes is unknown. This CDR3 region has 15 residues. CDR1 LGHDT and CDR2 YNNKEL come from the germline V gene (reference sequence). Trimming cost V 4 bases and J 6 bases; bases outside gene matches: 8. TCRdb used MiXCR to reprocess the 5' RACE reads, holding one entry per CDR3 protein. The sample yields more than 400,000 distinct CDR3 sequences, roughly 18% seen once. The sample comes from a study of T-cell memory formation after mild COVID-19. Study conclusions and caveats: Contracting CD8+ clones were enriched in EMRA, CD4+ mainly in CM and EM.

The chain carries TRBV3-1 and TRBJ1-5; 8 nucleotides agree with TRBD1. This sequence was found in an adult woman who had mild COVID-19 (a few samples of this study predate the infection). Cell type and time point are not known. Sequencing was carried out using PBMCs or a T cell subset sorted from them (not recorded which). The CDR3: CASSRGQGNFQPQHF. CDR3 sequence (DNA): TGTGCCAGCAGCCGCGGACAGGGTAATTTTCAGCCCCAGCATTTT.